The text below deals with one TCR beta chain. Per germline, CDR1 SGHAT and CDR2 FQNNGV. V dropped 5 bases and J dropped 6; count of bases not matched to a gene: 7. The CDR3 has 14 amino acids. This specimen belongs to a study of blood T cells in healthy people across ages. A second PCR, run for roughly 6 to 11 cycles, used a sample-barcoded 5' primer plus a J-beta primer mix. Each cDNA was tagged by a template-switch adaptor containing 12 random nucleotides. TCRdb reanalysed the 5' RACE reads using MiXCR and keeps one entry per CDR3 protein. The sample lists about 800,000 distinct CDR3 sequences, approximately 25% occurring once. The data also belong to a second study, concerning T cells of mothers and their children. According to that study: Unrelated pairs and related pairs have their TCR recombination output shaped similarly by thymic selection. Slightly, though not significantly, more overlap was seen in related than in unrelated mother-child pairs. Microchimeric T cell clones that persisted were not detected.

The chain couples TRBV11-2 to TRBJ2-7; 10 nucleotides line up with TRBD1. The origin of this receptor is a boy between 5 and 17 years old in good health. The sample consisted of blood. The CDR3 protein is CASSPRTGGSEQYF. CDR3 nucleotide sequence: TGTGCCAGCAGCCCCCGGACAGGGGGAAGCGAGCAGTACTTC.